Listed below are T cell receptor beta chains from one sample, sequenced in a study of shared clonotypes between healthy human individuals. Sequencing was performed with immunoSEQ multiplex PCR; in TCRdb, only in-frame clones are kept and a portion is missing. The table shows 600,000 to 800,000 clones, with roughly 72% occurring only once. The sequenced sample consisted of memory CD4+ T cells sorted from blood. The receptors originated from a young woman in good health. CDR3s include the opening cysteine and the closing phenylalanine or tryptophan. The D gene is left open where the match is weak. Clone size appears in some rows only: once, few, many, or a class for an expanded clone.

TRBV6-5	NA	NA	TRBJ2-7	TGTGCCAGCAGAAAACGACCGGCCTCCTACGAGCAGTACTTC	CASRKRPASYEQYF
TRBV5-5	NA	NA	TRBJ1-1	TGTGCCAGCAGCTTGTCCCCAGGGAGCACTGAAGCTTTCTTT	CASSLSPGSTEAFF
TRBV10-1	NA	once	TRBJ2-2	TGCGCCAGCAGGGACTTTGACACCGGGGAGCTGTTTTTT	CASRDFDTGELFF
TRBV2	NA	NA	TRBJ1-5	TGTGCCAGCAGTGATTCGGCCGATCAGCCCCAGCATTTT	CASSDSADQPQHF
TRBV27	NA	few	TRBJ1-5	TGTGCCAGCAGCCTTTGGCCCCAGCATTTT	CASSLWPQHF
TRBV7-9	NA	NA	TRBJ1-2	TGTGCCAGCAGCTTAGGAGGACACGTTGAGGACTATGGCTACACCTTC	CASSLGGHVEDYGYTF
TRBV5-4	NA	NA	TRBJ2-7	TGTGCCAGCAGCTGGGGCGGGCCGGTCGGGGACGAGCAGTACTTC	CASSWGGPVGDEQYF
TRBV4-1	TRBD1	NA	TRBJ2-7	TGCGCCAGCAGCCGGGGACAGGCCTACGAGCAGTACTTC	CASSRGQAYEQYF
TRBV2	NA	NA	TRBJ2-7	TGTGCCAGCAGTGAAGCAGAAGTCAGCTCATCGGACCTTGCGGTCTTC	CASSEAEVSSSDLAVF
TRBV6-5	TRBD1	NA	TRBJ2-1	TGTGCCAGCTCTCTCGGGACAGGGATCAATGAGCAGTTCTTC	CASSLGTGINEQFF
TRBV7-6	NA	NA	TRBJ1-1	TGTGCCAGCAGCTCCGGGGGGGGCACTGAAGCTTTCTTT	CASSSGGGTEAFF
TRBV7-2	NA	few	TRBJ1-1	TGTGCCAGCAGCTTAGCGGGGTACACTGAAGCTTTCTTT	CASSLAGYTEAFF
TRBV11-2	NA	NA	TRBJ2-7	TGTGCCAGCAGCTTCAGGGGTTCCTCCTCCTACGAGCAGTACTTC	CASSFRGSSSYEQYF
TRBV5-1	TRBD2	NA	TRBJ2-3	TGCGCCAGCAGCTGGGGGGCTAGCGGGACAGATACGCAGTATTTT	CASSWGASGTDTQYF
TRBV29-1	TRBD1	once	TRBJ1-2	TGCAGCGTTGAAATCACAGGGGATGGCTACACCTTC	CSVEITGDGYTF
TRBV5-1	TRBD2	once	TRBJ2-2	TGCGCCAGCAGCCCAGAAGCGGGATTACCCGGGGAGCTGTTTTTT	CASSPEAGLPGELFF